This TCR beta chain was identified during a study of T cell changes during pregnancy in multiple sclerosis. Sequencing was performed with immunoSEQ multiplex PCR; in TCRdb, only in-frame clones are kept and a portion is missing. The table lists 65,000 to 90,000 clones, about 93% of them singletons. The germline V gene encodes CDR1 SGHRS and CDR2 YFSETQ. There are 13 residues in the CDR3. V dropped 0 bases and J dropped 6 bases, with 4 bases sitting between them. The receptor comes from a female donor with multiple sclerosis, enrolled in a pregnancy study. The sample in question was CD4+ T cells from peripheral blood mononuclear cells, obtained after pregnancy. J is TRBJ1-6 and V is TRBV5-1; D is unclear. The CDR3 sequence is CASSLDGNSPLHF. The CDR3 DNA is TGCGCCAGCAGCTTGGACGGTAATTCACCCCTCCACTTT.